These 3 T cell receptor beta chains were all obtained from the same sample, sequenced in a study of T cell repertoires in cytomegalovirus infection. TCRdb processed the reads anew with MiXCR; each CDR3 protein has one entry. The sample yields some 600,000 distinct CDR3 sequences, approximately 24% seen once. The sample taken for sequencing was CD8+ T cells from PBMCs. The receptors shown here come from a human donor in good health (CMV status not recorded). Some clones in this sample may be carry-over from other donors' samples.

This clonotype was seen only a few times. The chain combines TRBV6-6 with TRBJ2-3; D remains ambiguous. Germline loops: CDR1 MNHNY, CDR2 SVGAGI (reference sequence). The V gene lost 2 bases and the J gene lost 1 base, with 19 bases spanning the gap. This CDR3 spans 18 amino acids. The CDR3 DNA reads as TGTGCCAGCAGTTACCCTAGTTGGAACTCCTCGGGCACAGATACGCAGTATTTT. Translated, it gives CASSYPSWNSSGTDTQYF.

The V gene is TRBV7-9, the J gene TRBJ2-1; 8 nucleotides align to TRBD2. This CDR3 has 16 amino acids. Germline-derived CDR1 and CDR2 are SEHNR and FQNEAQ (reference sequence). The J segment lost 4 bases and the V segment lost 5 bases, leaving 10 bases of the junction unmatched. In nucleotides, the CDR3 is TGTGCCAGCAGCGGCAGGGGCGGGGGGATTTACAATGAGCAGTTCTTC. Amino acids: CASSGRGGGIYNEQFF.

The chain carries TRBV4-1 and TRBJ2-1; 11 bases are a match to TRBD2. The V and J ends lost 4 bases and 3 bases, in that order; junction bases with no gene match: 5. The length of the CDR3 is 16 residues. Germline CDR1 reads MGHRA; CDR2 reads YSYEKL. CDR3 residues: CASSPTGLADYNEQFF. CDR3 nucleotide sequence: TGCGCCAGCAGCCCGACGGGACTAGCGGACTACAATGAGCAGTTCTTC.